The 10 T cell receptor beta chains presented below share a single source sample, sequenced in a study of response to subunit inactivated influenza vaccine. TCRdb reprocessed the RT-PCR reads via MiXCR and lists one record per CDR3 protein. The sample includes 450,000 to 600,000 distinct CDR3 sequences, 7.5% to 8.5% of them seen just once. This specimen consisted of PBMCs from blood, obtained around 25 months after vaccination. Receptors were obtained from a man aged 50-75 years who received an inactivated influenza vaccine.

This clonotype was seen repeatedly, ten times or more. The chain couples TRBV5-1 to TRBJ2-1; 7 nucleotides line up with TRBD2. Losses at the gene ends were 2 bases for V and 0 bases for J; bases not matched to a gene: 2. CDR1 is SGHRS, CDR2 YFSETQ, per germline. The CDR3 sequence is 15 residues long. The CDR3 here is CASSFASGSYNEQFF. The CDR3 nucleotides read TGCGCCAGCAGCTTTGCTAGCGGCTCCTACAATGAGCAGTTCTTC.

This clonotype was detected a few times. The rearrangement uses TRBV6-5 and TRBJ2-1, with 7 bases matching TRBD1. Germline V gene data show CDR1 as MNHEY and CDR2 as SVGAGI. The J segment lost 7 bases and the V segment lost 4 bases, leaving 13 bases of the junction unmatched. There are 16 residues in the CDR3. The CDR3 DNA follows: TGTGCCAGCAGTTCCCGTCCCGGGACAGCTGTGAATGAGCAGTTCTTC. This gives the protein CASSSRPGTAVNEQFF.

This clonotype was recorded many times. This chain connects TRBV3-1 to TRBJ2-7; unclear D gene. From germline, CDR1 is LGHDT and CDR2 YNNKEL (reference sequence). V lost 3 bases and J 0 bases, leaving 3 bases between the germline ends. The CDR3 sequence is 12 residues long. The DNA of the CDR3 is TGTGCCAGCAGCCATATCTCCTACGAGCAGTACTTC. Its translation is CASSHISYEQYF.

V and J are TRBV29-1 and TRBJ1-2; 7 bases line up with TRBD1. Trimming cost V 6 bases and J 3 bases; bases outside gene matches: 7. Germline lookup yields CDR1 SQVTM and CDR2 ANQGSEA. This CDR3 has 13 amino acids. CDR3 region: CSVCSDRDYGYTF. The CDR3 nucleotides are TGCAGCGTCTGTAGTGACAGGGACTATGGCTACACCTTC.

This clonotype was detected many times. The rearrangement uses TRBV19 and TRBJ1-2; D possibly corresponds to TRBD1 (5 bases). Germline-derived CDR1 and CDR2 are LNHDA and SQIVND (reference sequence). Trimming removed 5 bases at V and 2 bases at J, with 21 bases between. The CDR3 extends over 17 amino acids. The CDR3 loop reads CASSFILRTTLNYGYTF. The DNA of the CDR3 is TGTGCCAGTAGTTTTATTCTCCGGACAACTCTCAACTATGGCTACACCTTC.

CDR3: CASSFYRGRFYEQYF. DNA of the CDR3: TGTGCCAGCAGCTTTTACAGGGGGCGCTTCTACGAGCAGTACTTC. The rearrangement joins TRBV7-9 to TRBJ2-7, with 9 bases that match TRBD1. The germline CDR1 and CDR2 sequences are SEHNR and FQNEAQ (reference sequence). The CDR3 runs to 15 residues. V trimming: 3 bases; J trimming: 3 bases; junction bases outside the gene matches: 6.

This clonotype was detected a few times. CDR3 residues: CSVAASPRQETQYF. The CDR3 coding sequence is TGCAGCGTTGCCGCGTCGCCGCGCCAAGAGACCCAGTACTTC. The chain couples TRBV29-1 to TRBJ2-5, with D hard to call. The CDR3 loop spans 14 amino acids. V was cut by 4 bases and J by 1 base, with 13 bases left in between. Germline-derived CDR1 and CDR2 are SQVTM and ANQGSEA.

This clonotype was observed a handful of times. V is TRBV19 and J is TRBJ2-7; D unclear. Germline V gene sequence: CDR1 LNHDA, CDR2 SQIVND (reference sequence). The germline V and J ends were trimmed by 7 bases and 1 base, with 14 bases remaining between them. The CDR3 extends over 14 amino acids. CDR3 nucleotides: TGTGCCAGTACCCCAGGCGGCAGTTCCTACGAGCAGTACTTC. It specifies CASTPGGSSYEQYF.

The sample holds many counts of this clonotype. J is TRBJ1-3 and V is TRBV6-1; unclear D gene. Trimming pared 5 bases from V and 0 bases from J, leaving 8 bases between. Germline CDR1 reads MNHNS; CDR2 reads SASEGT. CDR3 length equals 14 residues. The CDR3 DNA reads TGTGCCAGCAGTAAGGACCCCTCTGGAAACACCATATATTTT. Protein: CASSKDPSGNTIYF.

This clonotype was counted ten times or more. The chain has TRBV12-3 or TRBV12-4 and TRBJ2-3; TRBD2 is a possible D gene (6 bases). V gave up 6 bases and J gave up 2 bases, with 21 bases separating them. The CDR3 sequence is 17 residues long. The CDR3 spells CASRQRSGARLTDTQYF. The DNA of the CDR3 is TGTGCCAGCAGACAGAGATCGGGAGCGAGACTCACAGATACGCAGTATTTT.